This T cell receptor (beta chain) is drawn from a study of blood T cell repertoires in COVID-19. Overall study: Material from acute and convalescent COVID-19 was sourced from the United States, Italy and Spain. Sources were T cells, B-cell-depleted T cells, or PBMCs; the material itself was cDNA or gDNA.

The authors' processing: Reference gene primers were amplified, and this amplification served to estimate nucleated cell counts. Here immunoSEQ multiplex PCR was the method, and the copy in TCRdb shows in-frame clones only, minus some. The D gene and trimming were derived from the DNA, and the V and J assignments and clone size from that table. The table lists around 60,000 clones, about 84% of them singletons. Germline CDR1 and CDR2: LNHDA and SQIVND (reference sequence). V lost 7 bases and J lost 4, with 12 bases in between. The CDR3 has 13 amino acids. This sequence originates from a man in his sixties with acute or convalescent COVID-19. Sequencing input: peripheral blood. The genes are TRBV19 and TRBJ2-3, with TRBD2 as a possible D gene (6 bases). Here the CDR3 DNA reads TGTGCCAGTAAACGGGACTCAGCAGATACGCAGTATTTT. This gives the protein CASKRDSADTQYF.